The clone carrying this T cell receptor (beta chain) appeared many times. Its specificity is unknown. This sample is drawn from a study of T cells in Graves' hyperthyroidism and ophthalmopathy. Study background: Specimen type is peripheral blood, collected at initial diagnosis prior to any treatment.

TCR beta CDR3 regions were amplified from RNA. HTBI primers were used for first-round RT-PCR of the TCR CDR3. TCRdb used MiXCR to reprocess the multiplex PCR reads, holding one entry per CDR3 protein. The sample includes about 350,000 distinct CDR3 sequences, roughly 20% of them seen just once. General observations from the study: In blood, most of the thyroid clonotypes expanded above 0.001 were also present. Model-based prediction identified ophthalmopathy a median around seven months prior to its onset.

This CDR3 comprises 14 residues. V gave up 3 bases and J gave up 4 bases; unmatched junction bases: 3. Germline V gene lookup returns CDR1 SGHTA and CDR2 FQGTGA. V usage is TRBV7-3 and J usage is TRBJ1-1, with 9 positions matching TRBD1. The source is a woman aged 40 to 49 with Graves' ophthalmopathy. The sequencing sample was made of blood. The CDR3 is CASSLTGGITEAFF. For the CDR3, the DNA is TGTGCCAGCAGCTTGACAGGGGGTATCACTGAAGCTTTCTTT. Filled out from reference TRBV7-3 and TRBJ1-1, the complete variable domain reads GAGVSQTPSNKVTEKGKYVELRCDPISGHTALYWYRQSLGQGPEFLIYFQGTGAADDSGLPNDRFFAVRPEGSVSTLKIQRTERGDSAVYLCASSLTGGITEAFFGQGTRLTVV.